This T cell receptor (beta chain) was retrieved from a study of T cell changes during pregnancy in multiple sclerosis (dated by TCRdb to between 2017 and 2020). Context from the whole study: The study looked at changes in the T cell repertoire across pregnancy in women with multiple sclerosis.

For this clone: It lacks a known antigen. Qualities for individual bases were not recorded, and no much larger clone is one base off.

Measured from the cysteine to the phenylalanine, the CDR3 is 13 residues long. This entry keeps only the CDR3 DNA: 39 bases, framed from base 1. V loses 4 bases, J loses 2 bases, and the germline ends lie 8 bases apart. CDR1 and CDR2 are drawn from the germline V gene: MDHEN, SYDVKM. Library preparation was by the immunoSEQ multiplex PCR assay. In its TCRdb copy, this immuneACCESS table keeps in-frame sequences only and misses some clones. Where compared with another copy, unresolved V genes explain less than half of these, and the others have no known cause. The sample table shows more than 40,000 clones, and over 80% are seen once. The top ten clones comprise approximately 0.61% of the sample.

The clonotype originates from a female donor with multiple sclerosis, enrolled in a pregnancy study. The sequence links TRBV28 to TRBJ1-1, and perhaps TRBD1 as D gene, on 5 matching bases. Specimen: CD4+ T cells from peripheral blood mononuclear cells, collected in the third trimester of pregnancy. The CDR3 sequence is CASSSGLNTEAFF. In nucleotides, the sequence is TGTGCCAGCAGTTCGGGACTTAACACTGAAGCTTTCTTT.